The next 32 T cell receptor beta chains were all read from a single sample in a study of blood T cells in healthy people across ages. With a J-beta primer mix and a sample-barcoded 5' primer, a second PCR ran about 7 to 11 cycles. Using its own MiXCR run on the 5' RACE reads, TCRdb lists one record per CDR3 protein. The sample contains approximately 780,000 distinct CDR3 sequences, 20% to 30% of which appear only once. The data were also submitted as part of a second study, on T cells of mothers and their children.

The sample was blood. Receptors originate from a boy aged 10-17 years in good health.

This clonotype was seen only a few times. This chain connects TRBV6-1 to TRBJ2-5; 9 nucleotides line up with TRBD1. Germline lookup yields CDR1 MNHNS and CDR2 SASEGT. The junction had 8 bases not matched to a gene; V was cut back by 6 bases and J by 3 bases. The CDR3 sequence is 15 residues long. The DNA of the CDR3 is TGTGCCAGCAGGGACGGACAGGGGAACGAAGAGACCCAGTACTTC. It yields the protein CASRDGQGNEETQYF.

This clonotype was observed a few times. This chain uses TRBV3-1 with TRBJ1-3; D unclear. The CDR3 is 15 residues long. CDR1 and CDR2 from the germline V gene are LGHDT and YNNKEL (reference sequence). The V gene lost 4 bases and the J gene lost 0 bases, with 10 bases spanning the gap. CDR3 amino acids: CASSPGRSSGNTIYF. Written as DNA, the CDR3 is TGTGCCAGCAGCCCCGGACGGAGCTCTGGAAACACCATATATTTT.

The V call is TRBV12-3 or TRBV12-4, the J call TRBJ2-5; TRBD2 matches 9 bases. The J call may be faulty, since TRBJ2-1 better matches the DNA end. The CDR3 loop spans 16 amino acids. CDR3 amino acids: CASTPGGSGGHNEQFF. The CDR3 DNA follows: TGTGCCAGCACCCCAGGAGGGAGCGGGGGGCACAATGAGCAGTTCTTC.

This clonotype came up many times. The CDR3 region has the DNA TGTGCCAGCAGGTCCATCGGGACTAGCGGATACAATGAGCAGTTCTTC. Protein: CASRSIGTSGYNEQFF. This sequence joins TRBV2 and TRBJ2-1; TRBD2 aligns across 11 bases. CDR1 and CDR2 from the germline V gene are SNHLY and FYNNEI. This CDR3 spans 16 amino acids. J lost 4 bases, V lost 6 bases, and 8 bases had no gene match.

This clonotype was seen at least ten times. The chain couples TRBV2 to TRBJ2-1; TRBD2 matches at 7 bases. This CDR3 is 15 amino acids long. Germline CDR1 and CDR2: SNHLY and FYNNEI. J lost 3 bases, V lost 7 bases, and 9 bases had no gene match. CDR3 nucleotides: TGTGCCAGCACCGGAGGCGGGGGTGGCTACAATGAGCAGTTCTTC. This gives the protein CASTGGGGGYNEQFF.

The V and J genes are TRBV7-9 and TRBJ2-1, with TRBD2 matching over 8 bases. The CDR3 sequence is 15 residues long. V was pared by 2 bases and J by 5 bases, with 5 bases of the junction left unmatched. Germline lookup yields CDR1 SEHNR and CDR2 FQNEAQ (reference sequence). Here the CDR3 reads CASSLTTGGDNEQFF. DNA of the CDR3: TGTGCCAGCAGCTTAACCACGGGGGGGGACAATGAGCAGTTCTTC.

The chain links TRBV12-3 or TRBV12-4 to TRBJ1-3, with no clear D. CDR3 size: 11 residues. Trimming stripped 4 bases from V and 8 bases from J, with 6 bases between. CDR3 sequence (DNA): TGTGCCAGCAGTTCACCGGACACCATATATTTT. Translating gives CASSSPDTIYF.

This clonotype was counted between two and nine times. The V gene is TRBV6-5, the J gene TRBJ1-2, with a weak D call TRBD1 (5 bases). The germline gives CDR1 MNHEY, CDR2 SVGAGI. Trimming pared 6 bases from V and 2 bases from J, leaving 10 bases between. CDR3 length equals 13 residues. The CDR3 DNA reads as TGTGCCAGCAGCCGCAGGGAAAACTATGGCTACACCTTC. Translation gives CASSRRENYGYTF.

The J gene is TRBJ2-3, the V gene TRBV20-1; 10 nucleotides align to TRBD2. Germline V gene data show CDR1 as DFQATT and CDR2 as SNEGSKA (reference sequence). The CDR3 spans 16 residues. V shed 3 bases, J shed 2 bases, and the junction held 8 bases outside the gene matches. Here the CDR3 reads CSASLRAGGLTDTQYF. The CDR3 DNA sequence: TGCAGTGCTAGTCTCCGAGCGGGAGGGCTCACAGATACGCAGTATTTT.

The chain couples TRBV20-1 to TRBJ1-2, with D maybe TRBD1 (6 bases). There are 14 residues in the CDR3. V was trimmed by 3 bases and J by 0 bases, leaving 11 bases between them. CDR1 is DFQATT and CDR2 is SNEGSKA in the germline V gene (reference sequence). CDR3 amino acids: CSASRGGTNYGYTF. In nucleotides, the CDR3 is TGCAGTGCTAGTAGGGGGGGGACTAACTATGGCTACACCTTC.

This CDR3 is CATSRTPPPGKETQYF. The CDR3 DNA follows: TGTGCCACCAGCAGAACCCCCCCCCCGGGAAAAGAGACCCAGTACTTC. The chain employs TRBV15 and TRBJ2-1, with D possibly matching TRBD2 (5 bases). The J call may be wrong; the DNA end is better matched by TRBJ2-5. The CDR3 contains 16 residues. Germline V gene lookup returns CDR1 LNHNV and CDR2 YYDKDF (reference sequence).

The rearrangement joins TRBV6-1 to TRBJ2-5; 10 bases align to TRBD2. The DNA end favors TRBJ2-1, so the J call may be wrong. This CDR3 comprises 14 residues. In germline, CDR1 is MNHNS, CDR2 SASEGT. The CDR3 DNA is TGTGCCAGCAGGACTAGCGGGTTCTCGAATGAGCAGTTCTTC. Translation: CASRTSGFSNEQFF.

V and J are TRBV7-9 and TRBJ2-7, with a possible D match to TRBD2 (6 bases). V lost 3 bases, J lost 6 bases, and 12 bases lay in between. The CDR3 is made up of 13 amino acids. Germline lookup yields CDR1 SEHNR and CDR2 FQNEAQ (reference sequence). This CDR3 is CASSFTGEGEQYF. DNA for the CDR3: TGTGCCAGCAGCTTCACGGGGGAAGGCGAGCAGTACTTC.

The V and J genes are TRBV18 and TRBJ2-5, with no clear D. The J call may be in error: the DNA end matches TRBJ2-1 better. The germline V gene has CDR1 KGHSH and CDR2 LQKENI. The CDR3 has 11 amino acids. CDR3 sequence reads: CASSNINEQFF. CDR3 coding DNA: TGTGCCAGCTCTAACATAAATGAGCAGTTCTTC.

This clonotype was seen more than once but under ten times. The chain is built from TRBV11-1 and TRBJ2-7; D may correspond to TRBD1 or TRBD2 (6 bases each). Deletions cut 5 bases from V and 10 bases from J, with 27 bases between. The CDR3 loop spans 16 amino acids. CDR1 SGHAT and CDR2 FQDESV come from the germline V gene (reference sequence). CDR3 DNA: TGTGCCAGCAGCCTCCTAGGGGAGGCCACGAGGGGGGCCCAGTACTTC. It translates to CASSLLGEATRGAQYF.

J is TRBJ1-1 and V is TRBV28; D perhaps matches TRBD1 (5 bases). V lost 2 bases and J lost 11, with 15 bases in between. In germline, CDR1 is MDHEN, CDR2 SYDVKM. This CDR3 has 13 amino acids. The chain's CDR3 is CASSLEQGPVAFF. CDR3 sequence (DNA): TGTGCCAGCAGTTTAGAGCAGGGTCCCGTGGCTTTCTTT. The full variable domain, completed using reference TRBV28 and TRBJ1-1, is DVKVTQSSRYLVKRTGEKVFLECVQDMDHENMFWYRQDPGLGLRLIYFSYDVKMKEKGDIPEGYSVSREKKERFSLILESASTNQTSMYLCASSLEQGPVAFFGQGTRLTVV.

This clonotype was seen a handful of times. This chain connects TRBV5-1 to TRBJ2-1; 8 bases align to TRBD1. The closer fit of TRBJ2-7 to the DNA end suggests the J call may be wrong. Germline CDR1 and CDR2: SGHRS and YFSETQ. The CDR3 is 17 residues long. The CDR3 sequence is CASSPLGGQGALYEQYF. CDR3 nucleotide sequence: TGCGCCAGCAGCCCCCTGGGGGGTCAGGGGGCTTTATACGAGCAGTACTTC.

The chain combines TRBV10-3 with TRBJ1-2, with D unresolved. Deletions cut 0 bases from V and 4 bases from J, with 9 bases between. The CDR3 covers 14 residues. Per the germline V gene, CDR1 is ENHRY and CDR2 is SYGVKD. Here the CDR3 DNA reads TGTGCCATCAGTGAGTCGTTGCAACTCTATGGCTACACCTTC. Protein product: CAISESLQLYGYTF.

The chain couples TRBV28 to TRBJ2-7; D not resolved. Germline CDR1 and CDR2: MDHEN and SYDVKM. With 5 bases removed from V and 6 bases from J, the gap between germline ends came to 20 bases. The CDR3 is 15 amino acids. The CDR3 sequence: CASSPPSGLGTEQYF. The CDR3, as DNA: TGTGCCAGCAGTCCCCCCTCCGGATTGGGAACCGAGCAGTACTTC.

V gene TRBV5-1 combines with J gene TRBJ2-2; 9 nucleotides align to TRBD1. This CDR3 has 15 residues. Germline CDR1 and CDR2: SGHRS and YFSETQ. V gave up 4 bases and J gave up 5 bases; unmatched junction bases: 6. The CDR3 region is CASSVRTGETGELFF. The CDR3 DNA reads as TGCGCCAGCAGCGTCCGGACAGGGGAGACCGGGGAGCTGTTTTTT.

This clonotype has more than one count but fewer than ten. This chain links TRBV18 with TRBJ2-1, with TRBD1 matching over 8 bases. V lost 4 bases, J lost 5 bases, and 13 bases stayed unmatched. CDR3 size: 17 residues. Germline-derived CDR1 and CDR2 are KGHSH and LQKENI. The CDR3 loop is CASSLPIRPGQDNEQFF. CDR3 nucleotides: TGTGCCAGCTCACTGCCAATTCGTCCGGGACAGGACAATGAGCAGTTCTTC.

The V gene is TRBV2, the J gene TRBJ1-3; no firm D call. Between the trimmed V and J ends, which lost 7 bases and 3 bases, there was a span of 10 bases. Germline CDR1 and CDR2: SNHLY and FYNNEI. The CDR3 is 13 residues long. The CDR3 sequence is CASTVFIGNTIYF. CDR3 in DNA: TGTGCCAGCACTGTATTTATTGGAAACACCATATATTTT.

The chain carries TRBV20-1 and TRBJ2-1; 15 bases are a match to TRBD2. Germline V lookup: CDR1 DFQATT, CDR2 SNEGSKA (reference sequence). The CDR3 totals 20 residues. Trimming cost V 0 bases and J 1 base; bases outside gene matches: 10. CDR3 sequence reads: CSARDPRPGLAGGSYNEQFF. The DNA for the CDR3 is TGCAGTGCTAGAGATCCTCGACCCGGACTAGCGGGGGGGTCCTACAATGAGCAGTTCTTC.

This chain uses TRBV20-1 with TRBJ1-6, with D possibly matching TRBD1 (5 bases). Germline loops: CDR1 DFQATT, CDR2 SNEGSKA (reference sequence). V dropped 1 base and J dropped 7 bases, with 20 bases sitting between them. CDR3 size: 17 residues. The CDR3 sequence: CSARGPPGGGLNSPLHF. In DNA form, the CDR3 reads TGCAGTGCTAGAGGTCCCCCCGGGGGGGGGTTGAATTCACCCCTCCACTTT.

The chain has TRBV5-1 and TRBJ1-3, with 7 nucleotides matching TRBD1. The trim removed 8 bases at V and 8 bases at J, leaving 10 bases unmatched. Germline V gene lookup returns CDR1 SGHRS and CDR2 YFSETQ. CDR3 length: 13 residues. The CDR3 DNA sequence: TGCGCCAGTTTCGAGGAGGGGGCGGACACCATATATTTT. Its protein is CASFEEGADTIYF. The entire variable domain, with the rest obtained from reference TRBV5-1 and TRBJ1-3, is as follows: KAGVTQTPRYLIKTRGQQVTLSCSPISGHRSVSWYQQTPGQGLQFLFEYFSETQRNKGNFPGRFSGRQFSNSRSEMNVSTLELGDSALYLCASFEEGADTIYFGEGSWLTVV.

This clonotype is a singleton in its sample. J is TRBJ2-1 and V is TRBV20-1, with 7 bases fitting TRBD2. The J call may be incorrect, as the DNA end agrees better with TRBJ2-5. This CDR3 has 14 amino acids. CDR1 DFQATT and CDR2 SNEGSKA come from the germline V gene (reference sequence). The CDR3 region has the DNA TGCAGTGCTAGGGGTCTAGCGGCCCGAGGGACCCAGTACTTC. It translates to CSARGLAARGTQYF.

This clonotype was detected many times. The chain links TRBV2 to TRBJ2-3; no reliable D call. This CDR3 contains 13 residues. Germline V gene data show CDR1 as SNHLY and CDR2 as FYNNEI. The germline V and J ends were trimmed by 3 bases and 5 bases, with 9 bases remaining between them. The chain's CDR3 is CASSDYDGDTQYF. DNA for the CDR3: TGTGCCAGCAGTGATTACGATGGAGATACGCAGTATTTT.

This clonotype was picked up a small number of times. This sequence joins TRBV4-2 and TRBJ2-1; no clear D. The germline V and J ends were trimmed by 0 bases and 12 bases, with 18 bases remaining between them. CDR1 LGHNA and CDR2 YNFKEQ come from the germline V gene. The CDR3 runs to 15 residues. The CDR3 region has the DNA TGTGCCAGCAGCCAAGACGGACGGAGCGTCTATGCGCAGTTCTTC. This gives the protein CASSQDGRSVYAQFF.

This clonotype was seen a few times. The chain links TRBV3-1 to TRBJ1-4, with D uncertain. V lost 3 bases to trimming and J lost 13 bases, with 12 bases between them. The germline V gene encodes CDR1 LGHDT and CDR2 YNNKEL (reference sequence). This CDR3 contains 12 residues. CDR3 sequence: CASSHLGLRLFF. In DNA form, the CDR3 reads TGTGCCAGCAGCCACCTTGGACTGAGACTGTTTTTT.

This chain joins TRBV7-9 and TRBJ2-7, with TRBD1 matching 8 bases. This CDR3 has 16 amino acids. V was clipped by 3 bases and J by 2 bases; unmatched bases: 9. From germline, CDR1 is SEHNR and CDR2 FQNEAQ (reference sequence). The CDR3 region is CASSFHWTGTAYEQYF. In nucleotides, the CDR3 is TGTGCCAGCAGCTTTCATTGGACAGGGACAGCCTACGAGCAGTACTTC.

This clonotype was observed a few times. The chain is built from TRBV6-5 and TRBJ2-6, with no clear D. Germline CDR1 and CDR2: MNHEY and SVGAGI. This CDR3 contains 15 residues. V was trimmed by 6 bases and J by 6 bases, leaving 15 bases between them. CDR3 protein: CASSPAGPEANVLTF. The CDR3 DNA is TGTGCCAGCAGCCCCGCTGGTCCTGAGGCCAACGTCCTGACTTTC.

This clonotype was observed a handful of times. The chain links TRBV12-3 or TRBV12-4 to TRBJ2-3; 7 nucleotides align to TRBD1. V lost 7 bases and J lost 5; bases outside the gene matches: 15. The CDR3 is made up of 16 amino acids. The CDR3 DNA reads as TGTGCCAGCACCGACTCCGGGACAGCATTTAGAGATACGCAGTATTTT. Translation: CASTDSGTAFRDTQYF.